The entry that follows covers one T cell receptor beta chain sequence. This entry is derived from a study of blood T cell repertoires in COVID-19. Across the study: COVID-19 samples from acute and convalescent phases originated in the United States, Italy and Spain. PBMCs, B-cell-depleted T cells, or T cells were the source of the cDNA or gDNA that made up the material.

Patients of the Seattle cohort, enrolled during active infection, were followed longitudinally. This CDR3 has 15 residues. Germline V gene data show CDR1 as MNHEY and CDR2 as SVGAGI. V lost 4 bases to trimming and J lost 0 bases, with 12 bases between them. In the authors' workflow: Using reference gene primer amplification, nucleated cell counts were estimated. Method: immunoSEQ multiplex PCR; TCRdb's copy keeps in-frame clones and lacks some. V and J calls and clone size come straight from that table; D and trimming were deduced from the DNA. This table has about 170,000 clones, 85% to 90% appearing once.

The sequence was collected from an elderly woman with COVID-19, enrolled during active disease. Sequenced sample: peripheral blood. The rearrangement uses TRBV6-5 and TRBJ1-1, with D tentatively TRBD1 (6 bases). CDR3 sequence: CASSFYGQMNTEAFF. The DNA for the CDR3 is TGTGCCAGCAGTTTTTATGGACAGATGAACACTGAAGCTTTCTTT.